These T cell receptor beta chains were read from a single sample in a study of blood T cell repertoires in COVID-19. Method: immunoSEQ multiplex PCR; TCRdb's copy keeps in-frame clones and lacks some. The data show just over 150,000 clones, approximately 90% seen once. The sequenced sample was PBMCs or T cells enriched from blood (not recorded which). Every receptor here comes from a woman between 50 and 59 years old who had recovered from COVID-19. Both conserved end residues are part of each CDR3. The order of the fields is D gene, J gene, V gene, clone size, CDR3 DNA, CDR3 protein. The D gene is left open where the match is weak. Some rows have no size entry. The others give once, few or many, or a class for an expanded clone.

>NA|TRBJ1-1|TRBV30|NA
TGTGCCTGGAGTGCCCAAAACACTGAAGCTTTCTTT
CAWSAQNTEAFF
>NA|TRBJ1-1|TRBV6-5|few
TGTGCCACCAGGAGGGCGAACACTGAAGCTTTCTTT
CATRRANTEAFF
>NA|TRBJ1-3|TRBV7-2|NA
TGTGCCAGCGAGGGATGGAGAGGAAACACCATATATTTT
CASEGWRGNTIYF
>NA|TRBJ1-3|TRBV7-9|once
TGTGCCAGCAGCTTAGCGGGCCAGTACTCTGGAAACACCATATATTTT
CASSLAGQYSGNTIYF
>TRBD1|TRBJ1-3|TRBV11-3|NA
TGTGCCAGCAGCCACACAGGGGACGGAAACACCATATATTTT
CASSHTGDGNTIYF
>NA|TRBJ2-2|TRBV6-2/TRBV6-3|NA
TGTGCCAGCAGTTACCGGGGGAAGATGGCCGGGGAGCTGTTTTTT
CASSYRGKMAGELFF
>TRBD2|TRBJ2-3|TRBV20-1|NA
TGCAGTGCTGGTGCCCTGCAGCGGGGGCGCGATACGCAGTATTTT
CSAGALQRGRDTQYF
>TRBD1|TRBJ2-1|TRBV24-1|NA
TGTGCCACCAGTGCTGACAGGGGATACAATGAGCAGTTCTTC
CATSADRGYNEQFF
>NA|TRBJ2-3|TRBV5-6|NA
TGTGCCAGCAGCGGAGGTTGGGGTACGCAGTATTTT
CASSGGWGTQYF
>NA|TRBJ1-6|TRBV12-3/TRBV12-4|NA
TGTGCCAGCAGTAAGAACAGGAATTCACCCCTCCACTTT
CASSKNRNSPLHF
>NA|TRBJ1-2|TRBV19|NA
TGTGCCAGTACCACCGGGGGGGACTATGGCTACACCTTC
CASTTGGDYGYTF
>NA|TRBJ2-7|TRBV11-3|NA
TGTGCCAGCAGCTTAGTAGGCGGTGCCTCTTCCTACGAGCAGTACTTC
CASSLVGGASSYEQYF
>TRBD1|TRBJ1-6|TRBV18|NA
TGTGCCAGCTCACCCCCGGGACAGGGTGGTTCACCCCTCCACTTT
CASSPPGQGGSPLHF
>NA|TRBJ1-1|TRBV19|NA
TGTGCCAGCGCTCAGGGCGGAAACACTGAAGCTTTCTTT
CASAQGGNTEAFF
>NA|TRBJ1-2|TRBV11-3|NA
TGTGCCAGCAGCTTAGCCCAAGGCAGGGGCGATGGCTACACCTTC
CASSLAQGRGDGYTF
>NA|TRBJ2-6|TRBV3-1/TRBV3-2|NA
TGTGCCAGCAGCCAAGTTCGGGCAGGGCGGACGGGCTCTGGGGCCAACGTCCTGACTTTC
CASSQVRAGRTGSGANVLTF
>TRBD1|TRBJ2-7|TRBV5-1|NA
TGCGCCAGCAGCCGGGACAGACACGAGCAGTACTTC
CASSRDRHEQYF
>NA|TRBJ1-1|TRBV5-1|NA
TGCGCCAGCAGCTTGCCCCTAGACGGATTGAACACTGAAGCTTTCTTT
CASSLPLDGLNTEAFF
>NA|TRBJ1-1|TRBV11-3|NA
TGTGCCAGCAGCTTAGGAGTTCGGACTGAAGCTTTCTTT
CASSLGVRTEAFF
>TRBD1|TRBJ2-3|TRBV6-5|once
TGTGCCAGCAGTTTACAGGGGGCTCATACGCAGTATTTT
CASSLQGAHTQYF
>NA|TRBJ2-3|TRBV7-2|NA
TGTGCCAGCAGCGCTACGACTGCAGATACGCAGTATTTT
CASSATTADTQYF
>TRBD1|TRBJ1-5|TRBV7-2|NA
TGTGCCAGCAGCTTAGGACAGGGCATTGATCAGCCCCAGCATTTT
CASSLGQGIDQPQHF
>NA|TRBJ1-1|TRBV15|NA
TGTGCCACCAGCAGAAGCGGGGCTAACACTGAAACTTTCTTT
CATSRSGANTETFF
>TRBD1|TRBJ1-1|TRBV6-5|NA
TGTGCCAGCAGTTATAGGGGGACAGAGCTGAAAGCTTTCTTT
CASSYRGTELKAFF
>NA|TRBJ1-1|TRBV18|NA
TGTGCCAGCTCACCCTTCGTAAACATGAACACTGAAGCTTTCTTT
CASSPFVNMNTEAFF
>NA|TRBJ1-4|TRBV3-1/TRBV3-2|NA
TGTGCCAGCAGCCAAGAGGGGGGAGCTAATGAAAAACTGTTTTTT
CASSQEGGANEKLFF
>NA|TRBJ1-3|TRBV9|NA
TGTGCCAGCAGCGTAGGACAGTCGCGAATCTCTGGAAACACCATATATTTT
CASSVGQSRISGNTIYF
>NA|TRBJ2-7|TRBV11-3|once
TGTGCCAGCAGCAACAACAGGGTCGGGGTCGGGTACGAGCAGTACTTC
CASSNNRVGVGYEQYF
>TRBD2|TRBJ2-1|TRBV23-1|NA
TGCGCCAGCAGTCTCCGGGACCCCGGGGGGATAGTTGATGAGCAGTTCTTC
CASSLRDPGGIVDEQFF
>TRBD1|TRBJ2-6|TRBV5-1|NA
TGCGCCAGCAGCCACTTACAGGGGATCTCTGGGGCCAACGTCCTGACTTTC
CASSHLQGISGANVLTF
>TRBD2|TRBJ2-7|TRBV6-5|NA
TGTGCCAGTCGGACTAGCGGGGTCTTGCGCTACGAGCAGTACTTC
CASRTSGVLRYEQYF
>NA|TRBJ2-3|TRBV18|NA
TGTGCCAGCTCACCGACCAGCGGACTTAGCACAGATACGCAGTATTTT
CASSPTSGLSTDTQYF
>TRBD1|TRBJ2-7|TRBV6-5|NA
TGTGCCACAGGACAGGGACGAACCTACGAGCAGTACTTC
CATGQGRTYEQYF
>NA|TRBJ2-5|TRBV2|NA
TGTGCCAGCAGTGCGGGAATACGCGGGACCCAGTACTTC
CASSAGIRGTQYF
>TRBD1|TRBJ1-2|TRBV27|NA
TGTGCCAGCAGTTTCGGGGACAGGGGTCGGTATGGCTACACCTTC
CASSFGDRGRYGYTF
>NA|TRBJ1-5|TRBV29-1|once
TGCAGCGTTGAAGGAGGGTCCAATCAGCCCCAGCATTTT
CSVEGGSNQPQHF
>NA|TRBJ1-3|TRBV11-3|NA
TGTGCCAGCAGCTTAGATCCCCAGGTTGCCAGTGGAAACACCATATATTTT
CASSLDPQVASGNTIYF
>NA|TRBJ2-7|TRBV4-2|NA
TGTGCCAGCAGCCAAGATCAAAACTCCAAAAGCGTGGGCTACGAGCAGTACTTC
CASSQDQNSKSVGYEQYF
>TRBD1|TRBJ1-1|TRBV5-4|NA
TGTGCCAGCAGCTATCCGACAGGGGGAGACACTGAAGCTTTCTTT
CASSYPTGGDTEAFF
>TRBD1|TRBJ1-2|TRBV6-5|NA
TGTGCCAGCAGCCAGACAGGGGTTGGCTACACCTTC
CASSQTGVGYTF
>TRBD1|TRBJ2-5|TRBV30|NA
TGTGCCTGGAGTGTATATTGGGGCAGGGGGCGCGGAGAGACCCAGTACTTC
CAWSVYWGRGRGETQYF
>TRBD2|TRBJ2-5|TRBV11-3|NA
TGTGCCAGCAGCCCTCTAGCGGGGGGGCTAGAGACCCAGTACTTC
CASSPLAGGLETQYF
>NA|TRBJ1-3|TRBV4-2|NA
TGTGCCAGCAGCCCGGGGGGGATTCCTGGAAACACCATATATTTT
CASSPGGIPGNTIYF
>NA|TRBJ2-7|TRBV19|NA
TGTGCCAGTAGTTCGAGTCCCTCCTACGAGCAGTACTTC
CASSSSPSYEQYF
>NA|TRBJ1-2|TRBV4-3|NA
TGCGCCAGCAGCCAAGATGCGAGGCAAACAATCTATGGCTACACCTTC
CASSQDARQTIYGYTF
>TRBD1|TRBJ1-1|TRBV4-3|once
TGCGCCAGCAGCCCGGACAGGGGGACTGAAGCTTTCTTT
CASSPDRGTEAFF
>NA|TRBJ1-1|TRBV19|NA
TGTGCCACCGGGGTAGTAGGTTCTCTCACTGAAGCTTTCTTT
CATGVVGSLTEAFF
>NA|TRBJ2-7|TRBV5-1|once
TGCGCCAGCAGCTTGACACAGGGTCTAGGCGAGCAGTACTTC
CASSLTQGLGEQYF
>TRBD2|TRBJ2-2|TRBV7-6|NA
TGTGCCAGCAGCCCACGACATAGCGGGCGGAACACCGGGGAGCTGTTTTTT
CASSPRHSGRNTGELFF
>NA|TRBJ2-1|TRBV19|NA
TGTGCCAGTAGTATAGTCGGGGGACCCTACAATGAGCAGTTCTTC
CASSIVGGPYNEQFF